A selection of T cell receptor beta chains follows, all from one sample in a study of blood T cell repertoires in COVID-19. Repertoires were generated with immunoSEQ multiplex PCR, while TCRdb's copy carries only in-frame clones and drops some. The sample has about 130,000 clones; around 86% are singletons. Sequencing was performed on peripheral blood. Source of these receptors: a woman between 50 and 59 years old who had recovered from COVID-19. CDR3s include the opening cysteine and the closing phenylalanine or tryptophan. A D gene is named only where the DNA matches it firmly. The size field is filled for only some rows; it gives once, few, many or a size class.

cdr3_nt | cdr3_aa | d_call | j_call | v_call | clone_size | cdr3_length
TGTGCCAGCAGCAAATACTTTAAATCTCGGCTAGCGGGAGGGAATACGCAGTATTTT | CASSKYFKSRLAGGNTQYF | - | TRBJ2-3 | TRBV21-1 | - | 19
TGTGCCAGCAGTTTTAAGCCGGTTGGCACTGAAGCTTTCTTT | CASSFKPVGTEAFF | - | TRBJ1-1 | TRBV27 | - | 14
TGTGCCACCAGCGGGACACCCGAAAGCGGGAGTTTGACAGATACGCAGTATTTT | CATSGTPESGSLTDTQYF | TRBD2 | TRBJ2-3 | TRBV24-1 | - | 18
TGTGCCAGCAGTTACGGAGCGGGGGAATTCTACAATGAGCAGTTCTTC | CASSYGAGEFYNEQFF | TRBD2 | TRBJ2-1 | TRBV6-5 | - | 16
TGTGCCAGTAGTATTTCTGCTACTAGCACCAAAAACATTCAGTACTTC | CASSISATSTKNIQYF | - | TRBJ2-4 | TRBV19 | - | 16
TGTGCCACTAGGCAGACGGGAGACTATGGCTACACCTTC | CATRQTGDYGYTF | - | TRBJ1-2 | TRBV19 | - | 13
TGTGCCAGCAGGGCGACTAGCGGGGGGGTAGATGAGCAGTTCTTC | CASRATSGGVDEQFF | TRBD2 | TRBJ2-1 | TRBV2 | once | 15
TGTGCCAGCAGACCACACCGGGACTCGGGCTACAATGAGCAGTTCTTC | CASRPHRDSGYNEQFF | - | TRBJ2-1 | TRBV6-4 | - | 16
TGTGCCTCCCTATGGGGGGGTTCCCCCTACGAGCAGTACTTC | CASLWGGSPYEQYF | TRBD2 | TRBJ2-7 | TRBV2 | - | 14
TGTGCCAGCAGCGGAAAAGCGGACAGCTACAATGAGCAGTTCTTC | CASSGKADSYNEQFF | - | TRBJ2-1 | TRBV11-3 | - | 15
TGTGCCAGCAGCTTGGATCCTTCCTATGGCTACACCTTC | CASSLDPSYGYTF | - | TRBJ1-2 | TRBV5-4 | - | 13
TGTGCCAGCAGCCATAGTTCCCTGAGCACAGATACGCAGTATTTT | CASSHSSLSTDTQYF | - | TRBJ2-3 | TRBV7-6 | - | 15
TGTGCCAGCAGTTGGACAGCCACAGATACGCAGTATTTT | CASSWTATDTQYF | - | TRBJ2-3 | TRBV21-1 | - | 13
TGTGCCAGCCTCGGACGGGACTTTAGGAATGAGCAGTTCTTC | CASLGRDFRNEQFF | - | TRBJ2-1 | TRBV6-6 | - | 14
TGTGCCAGCAGCCCGAAGCCGAGGGGACTAGGTATCACCGGGGAGCTGTTTTTT | CASSPKPRGLGITGELFF | TRBD2 | TRBJ2-2 | TRBV7-8 | once | 18
TGTGCCAGTAGTAGGCAGGGGCAGGCTGGAAACACCATATATTTT | CASSRQGQAGNTIYF | - | TRBJ1-3 | TRBV19 | - | 15
TGTGCCATCAGTGCGGGGGGTTCAGGAAACACCATATATTTT | CAISAGGSGNTIYF | - | TRBJ1-3 | TRBV10-3 | few | 14
TGTGCCATCAGTGAAAGAGGGACAGGGGTCGAGCAGTACTTC | CAISERGTGVEQYF | TRBD1 | TRBJ2-7 | TRBV10-3 | - | 14
TGCGCCAGCAGCCCAGAACTAGCGGGAGTTTCAGATACGCAGTATTTT | CASSPELAGVSDTQYF | TRBD2 | TRBJ2-3 | TRBV4-3 | - | 16
TGTGCCACCAGCATCGGGGGAGGGTCCGGTGAAAAACTGTTTTTT | CATSIGGGSGEKLFF | - | TRBJ1-4 | TRBV15 | - | 15
TGTGCCAGTGGGGACAATCGGTACGAGCAGTACTTC | CASGDNRYEQYF | - | TRBJ2-7 | TRBV6-5 | - | 12
TGTGCCACCAGCAAAGGACAGGGGGAGGACACTGAAGCTTTCTTT | CATSKGQGEDTEAFF | TRBD1 | TRBJ1-1 | TRBV15 | - | 15
TGTGCCAGCAGCTACGGAACGACAGGGGGCAACTATGGCTACACCTTC | CASSYGTTGGNYGYTF | TRBD1 | TRBJ1-2 | TRBV3-1/TRBV3-2 | - | 16
TGTGCCAGCAACGGACAGACGTCTCACGGCTACACCTTC | CASNGQTSHGYTF | - | TRBJ1-2 | TRBV2 | - | 13
TGTGCCAGCAGTTTAGGGGCTCGGGAGGTGACCCAGTACTTC | CASSLGAREVTQYF | TRBD2 | TRBJ2-5 | TRBV6-5 | - | 14
TGTGCCAGCAGCTCCCGAGGGGGTGAGCAGTTCTTC | CASSSRGGEQFF | - | TRBJ2-1 | TRBV7-3 | few | 12
TGCGCCAGCAGCCCACAGGGCCCGAACACCGGGGAGCTGTTTTTT | CASSPQGPNTGELFF | - | TRBJ2-2 | TRBV5-1 | - | 15
TGTGCCAGCAGATATCAAACGGGACAGAGACGGAACACTGAAGCTTTCTTT | CASRYQTGQRRNTEAFF | TRBD1 | TRBJ1-1 | TRBV7-9 | - | 17
TGTGCCAGCAGCTACCGGGACAGGGACACTGAAGCTTTCTTT | CASSYRDRDTEAFF | TRBD1 | TRBJ1-1 | TRBV6-5 | - | 14
TGTGCCAGCAGCCATTCCCAGGTTGACTATGGCTACACCTTC | CASSHSQVDYGYTF | - | TRBJ1-2 | TRBV3-1/TRBV3-2 | - | 14
TGTGCCAGCAGGAGGGGAGGCAGGAGCTCCTACGAGCAGTACTTC | CASRRGGRSSYEQYF | - | TRBJ2-7 | TRBV13 | once | 15
TGTGCCAGCAGCTTAGTAGGGGGACTAGCGGGAGTGAGTGAGCAGTTCTTC | CASSLVGGLAGVSEQFF | TRBD2 | TRBJ2-1 | TRBV11-2 | - | 17
TGTGCCAGCAGTGATCAAGCGGGGGGAAACGAGCAGTACTTC | CASSDQAGGNEQYF | TRBD2 | TRBJ2-7 | TRBV2 | - | 14
TGTGCCAGCAGCTCCCCCATGCGGGGGGGGCTAAGCAATGAGCAGTTCTTC | CASSSPMRGGLSNEQFF | TRBD2 | TRBJ2-1 | TRBV7-9 | - | 17
TGTGCCAGCACCACCATGGGGGCAAGGAATTCACCCCTCCACTTT | CASTTMGARNSPLHF | - | TRBJ1-6 | TRBV27 | - | 15
TGTGCCTGGACCCGAGGTTGGGCGGGAGGCCGGGACGAGCAGTACTTC | CAWTRGWAGGRDEQYF | TRBD2 | TRBJ2-7 | TRBV30 | once | 16
TGTGCCAGCAGCTTAGGGGGGGGTCATGGCAATCAGCCCCAGCATTTT | CASSLGGGHGNQPQHF | - | TRBJ1-5 | TRBV7-9 | - | 16
TGTGCCAGCAGCTTTACCGGGACTGTCGTGGGAGAGACCCAGTACTTC | CASSFTGTVVGETQYF | - | TRBJ2-5 | TRBV7-9 | once | 16
TGTGCCAGTAGTTCTGGCCTAGGTTATCACCCCCAGCATTTT | CASSSGLGYHPQHF | - | TRBJ1-5 | TRBV2 | - | 14
TGTGCCAGTGGGACAGGGGGGCTCTCGGCTTTCTTT | CASGTGGLSAFF | TRBD1 | TRBJ1-1 | TRBV2 | once | 12
TGTGCCAGTAGTATTCCGCAGGAATACACCGGGGAGCTGTTTTTT | CASSIPQEYTGELFF | - | TRBJ2-2 | TRBV19 | - | 15
TGTGCCAGCAGCTTTGCGGGCGGCAGCTCCTACGAGCAGTACTTC | CASSFAGGSSYEQYF | - | TRBJ2-7 | TRBV5-6 | - | 15
TGCACCAGCAGCCAAGAACGGGGACTAGCGGGGGGCTTTGATCAGAGGTATTTT | CTSSQERGLAGGFDQRYF | - | TRBJ2-3 | TRBV1 | - | 18
TGTGCCAGCAGTGAATTCAACAGGGTTGCGCAGTACTTC | CASSEFNRVAQYF | - | TRBJ2-7 | TRBV6-1 | - | 13
TGTGCCAGCAGCTCAAAACTAGCGGGGGGGACAGATACGCAGTATTTT | CASSSKLAGGTDTQYF | TRBD2 | TRBJ2-3 | TRBV2 | - | 16
TGCGCCAGCAGCTTTACGGGATCGACAAACACTGAAGCTTTCTTT | CASSFTGSTNTEAFF | - | TRBJ1-1 | TRBV5-1 | - | 15
TGTGCCTGGAGTGACACCGGACAGGGGACCTACGAGCAGTACTTC | CAWSDTGQGTYEQYF | TRBD1 | TRBJ2-7 | TRBV30 | - | 15
TGTGCCAGCAGATCGACAGGGGGCTCCTATGGCTACACCTTC | CASRSTGGSYGYTF | TRBD1 | TRBJ1-2 | TRBV2 | - | 14
TGTGCCAGCGGAGCGGGGGGGCACTCCGATGAGCAGTTCTTC | CASGAGGHSDEQFF | TRBD2 | TRBJ2-1 | TRBV6-5 | - | 14
TGTGCCAGCAGTTACCCGGCTAGCGGGAGAGAGGAGCAGTTCTTC | CASSYPASGREEQFF | TRBD2 | TRBJ2-1 | TRBV6-6 | - | 15
TGCGCCAGCAGCTCCAGGGGGCTGAGCACTGAAGCTTTCTTT | CASSSRGLSTEAFF | TRBD1 | TRBJ1-1 | TRBV5-1 | many | 14
TGTGCCAGCTCACCCCGCGGACAGGCCTATGGCTACACCTTC | CASSPRGQAYGYTF | TRBD1 | TRBJ1-2 | TRBV18 | - | 14
TGTGCCAGCAGTTACGGGTGGGCTAGCGGGAGGGTAAGGAATGAGCAGTTCTTC | CASSYGWASGRVRNEQFF | TRBD2 | TRBJ2-1 | TRBV6-2/TRBV6-3 | - | 18
TGTGCCAGCGGGACAGCGAATCGGCCCCAGCATTTT | CASGTANRPQHF | TRBD1 | TRBJ1-5 | TRBV14 | - | 12
TGCAGCGCAGGTGGGACAGCAGGAAACACCATATATTTT | CSAGGTAGNTIYF | TRBD1 | TRBJ1-3 | TRBV29-1 | - | 13
TGCGCCACCTCGACTAGCGGGGGGGCTATCGGGGAGCTGTTTTTT | CATSTSGGAIGELFF | TRBD2 | TRBJ2-2 | TRBV4-1 | - | 15
TGTGCCAGCAGCTTAGCGGGAGGGCGAAGTGAGCAGTTCTTC | CASSLAGGRSEQFF | TRBD2 | TRBJ2-1 | TRBV7-2 | - | 14